These 19 T cell receptor beta chains share one sample of origin, sequenced in a study of control samples from healthy donors and cancer patients. This table comes from immunoSEQ multiplex PCR, and its TCRdb copy is limited to in-frame clones, with some not included. This table holds about 130,000 clones, 80% to 95% found once. The sample comprised blood. The receptors come from a man younger than 35 in good health.

This clone was found many times. The chain couples TRBV6-1 to TRBJ1-5, with 7 bases fitting TRBD1. CDR3 length: 15 residues. Germline trimming cut 1 base from V and 4 bases from J; bases unmatched to any gene: 4. Germline V gives CDR1 MNHNS, CDR2 SASEGT. The chain's CDR3 is CASSEGTGGNQPQHF. CDR3 DNA sequence: TGTGCCAGCAGTGAAGGGACAGGCGGGAATCAGCCCCAGCATTTT.

The CDR3 reads CASSSQGNTEAFF. The DNA for the CDR3 is TGCGCCAGCAGCTCACAGGGGAACACTGAAGCTTTCTTT. The chain couples TRBV5-1 to TRBJ1-1, with a tentative D call TRBD1 (6 bases). Trimming took 3 bases from V and 1 from J, leaving 7 bases between them. The CDR3 extends over 13 amino acids. Looked up from germline, CDR1 is SGHRS and CDR2 is YFSETQ.

The J gene is TRBJ2-3, the V gene TRBV11-2; D could derive from TRBD1 or TRBD2 (6 bases each). The CDR3 is 16 residues long. In germline, CDR1 is SGHAT, CDR2 FQNNGV. The V gene lost 6 bases and the J gene lost 3 bases, with 19 bases spanning the gap. The CDR3 bases are TGTGCCAGCAGTTGGAAGACAGGCGCGGGGACAGATACGCAGTATTTT. Protein: CASSWKTGAGTDTQYF.

This clone was found once. V and J are TRBV5-4 and TRBJ2-7; TRBD2 agrees at 11 bases. CDR1 and CDR2 from the germline V gene are SGHNT and YYREEE (reference sequence). V was clipped by 3 bases and J by 5 bases; unmatched bases: 4. The CDR3 covers 14 residues. This chain's CDR3 is CASSSLGLADEQYF. CDR3 bases: TGTGCCAGCAGCTCATTGGGACTAGCGGACGAGCAGTACTTC.

This clone was detected only once. V gene TRBV5-1 combines with J gene TRBJ1-2, with D possibly being TRBD1 (6 bases). This CDR3 comprises 13 residues. Germline loops: CDR1 SGHRS, CDR2 YFSETQ. The V end lost 2 bases, the J end lost 8 bases, and 13 bases lay between the germline ends. CDR3 region: CASSFQGQTGYTF. Here the CDR3 DNA reads TGCGCCAGCAGCTTCCAGGGACAAACCGGCTACACCTTC.

The gene calls are TRBV6-5 and TRBJ1-1; a weak D match, TRBD1 (5 bases). V lost 6 bases and J lost 0, with 11 bases in between. The CDR3 sequence is 14 residues long. Germline values: CDR1 MNHEY, CDR2 SVGAGI. The CDR3 region has the DNA TGTGCCAGCAGACTCCAGGGTATGAACACTGAAGCTTTCTTT. Its translation is CASRLQGMNTEAFF.

V and J are TRBV6-5 and TRBJ2-7; TRBD2 matches 8 bases. Unmatched junction bases numbered 11, after V lost 6 bases and J lost 7 bases. The CDR3 runs 14 residues. Germline assignment: CDR1 MNHEY and CDR2 SVGAGI. CDR3 in DNA: TGTGCCAGCAGCCTCCTCCAGATAGCGGGGGAGCAGTACTTC. Amino acids: CASSLLQIAGEQYF.

The rearrangement uses TRBV29-1 and TRBJ1-1, with 8 bases identical to TRBD1. Germline lookup yields CDR1 SQVTM and CDR2 ANQGSEA. The CDR3 extends over 13 amino acids. After removal of 4 bases from V and 4 bases from J, the junction contained 5 bases not matched to a gene. DNA for the CDR3: TGCAGCGTTGTACAGGGGGGGGCCACTGAAGCTTTCTTT. It specifies CSVVQGGATEAFF.

The rearrangement links TRBV29-1 to TRBJ1-1, with TRBD1 matching over 7 bases. Germline CDR1 and CDR2: SQVTM and ANQGSEA. With 6 bases clipped from V and 1 base from J, the junction kept 5 bases outside the gene matches. The CDR3 covers 13 residues. The CDR3 spells CSVLTGTNTEAFF. In DNA form, the CDR3 reads TGCAGCGTATTGACAGGGACGAACACTGAAGCTTTCTTT. The full variable domain, in which reference TRBV29-1 and TRBJ1-1 provide the parts outside the CDR3, is SAVISQKPSRDICQRGTSLTIQCQVDSQVTMMFWYRQQPGQSLTLIATANQGSEATYESGFVIDKFPISRPNLTFSTLTVSNMSPEDSSIYLCSVLTGTNTEAFFGQGTRLTVV.

V and J are TRBV5-8 and TRBJ2-3; D gene uncertain. Germline CDR1 reads SGHTS; CDR2 reads YDEGEE. This CDR3 spans 13 amino acids. V shed 4 bases and J shed 5 bases, with 11 bases lying between them. CDR3 coding DNA: TGTGCCAGCAGCAAGGGTCATGGAGATACGCAGTATTTT. Amino acid sequence: CASSKGHGDTQYF.

The V and J genes are TRBV5-6 and TRBJ2-5, with D possibly TRBD2 on 6 matching bases. The CDR3 contains 15 residues. Between the trimmed V and J ends, which lost 3 bases and 1 base, there was a span of 13 bases. Germline CDR1 SGHDT, CDR2 YYEEEE. The CDR3 protein is CASSSLPGLQETQYF. In DNA, the CDR3 is TGTGCCAGCAGCTCCCTCCCGGGACTCCAAGAGACCCAGTACTTC.

The chain couples TRBV30 to TRBJ2-3; the match to TRBD2 covers 9 bases. Germline V lookup: CDR1 GTSNPN, CDR2 SVGIG (reference sequence). J gave up 4 bases and V 0 bases, and 2 bases lay outside the gene matches. There are 14 residues in the CDR3. The CDR3 nucleotides read TGTGCCTGGAGTGTAATAGCGGGGGCAGATACGCAGTATTTT. This translates into CAWSVIAGADTQYF.

The chain joins TRBV11-2 to TRBJ1-1; the D is unclear. The ends were cut back, 2 bases at V and 4 bases at J, with 8 bases in the middle. The CDR3 covers 13 residues. In germline, CDR1 is SGHAT, CDR2 FQNNGV. In DNA form, the CDR3 reads TGTGCCAGCAGCTTATATCGCGGCACTGAAGCTTTCTTT. Encoded protein: CASSLYRGTEAFF. The complete variable domain, with remaining parts taken from reference TRBV11-2 and TRBJ1-1, reads EAGVAQSPRYKIIEKRQSVAFWCNPISGHATLYWYQQILGQGPKLLIQFQNNGVVDDSQLPKDRFSAERLKGVDSTLKIQPAKLEDSAVYLCASSLYRGTEAFFGQGTRLTVV.

The V call is TRBV7-6, the J call TRBJ1-2, with D possibly TRBD1 on 5 matching bases. The CDR3 consists of 17 residues. V was cut by 2 bases and J by 8 bases, with 24 bases left in between. Germline V gives CDR1 SGHVS, CDR2 FNYEAQ. The CDR3 region has the DNA TGTGCCAGCAGCTTAAGCCCCTCGCGGACGGAGCAGGGCGGCTACACCTTC. As protein: CASSLSPSRTEQGGYTF.

The chain couples TRBV12-5 to TRBJ2-2; 9 bases line up with TRBD1. The trim removed 9 bases at V and 4 bases at J, leaving 6 bases unmatched. The germline V gene encodes CDR1 LGHNT and CDR2 FRNRAP. The CDR3 contains 14 residues. The CDR3 region has the DNA TGTGCTAGGGGGGGGGACAGGGTCACCGGGGAGCTGTTTTTT. This encodes CARGGDRVTGELFF.

In this sample, this clone turned up once. The rearrangement joins TRBV2 to TRBJ2-5; D is unresolved. The CDR3 contains 14 residues. Per the germline V gene, CDR1 is SNHLY and CDR2 is FYNNEI. V was cut by 4 bases and J by 2 bases, with 11 bases left in between. CDR3 amino acids: CASSADPIQETQYF. CDR3 nucleotide sequence: TGTGCCAGCAGTGCTGACCCGATTCAAGAGACCCAGTACTTC.

The chain is built from TRBV5-1 and TRBJ1-1; TRBD1 aligns across 11 bases. The V segment lost 5 bases and the J segment 4 bases; nucleotides outside the gene matches: 4. This CDR3 spans 14 amino acids. The germline V gene has CDR1 SGHRS and CDR2 YFSETQ. The CDR3 bases are TGCGCCAGCAGAGCCGGGACAGGGGGCACTGAAGCTTTCTTT. Translated, it gives CASRAGTGGTEAFF.

The V call is TRBV4-1, the J call TRBJ1-2; 10 bases are a match to TRBD1. Germline values: CDR1 MGHRA, CDR2 YSYEKL. V dropped 2 bases and J dropped 8; count of bases not matched to a gene: 8. The length of the CDR3 is 15 residues. The CDR3 here is CASSQTRDRGKGYTF. Here the CDR3 DNA reads TGCGCCAGCAGCCAAACACGGGACAGGGGTAAGGGCTACACCTTC.

There are a few counts of this clone. This chain uses TRBV18 with TRBJ2-2; D is tentatively TRBD1 or TRBD2 (5 bases each). CDR3 length: 14 amino acids. Germline CDR1 KGHSH, CDR2 LQKENI. Between the trimmed V and J ends, which lost 2 bases and 6 bases, there was a span of 10 bases. The CDR3 nucleotides are TGTGCCAGCTCACCAGCCGAGGGACCCGGGGAGCTGTTTTTT. Translating it yields CASSPAEGPGELFF.